This section outlines one T cell receptor beta chain sequence together with its context. One end of the junction varies from germline; a read error may be responsible. TCR beta CDR3 sequences were amplified from RNA transcripts. The HTBI set primed first-round TCR CDR3 RT-PCR. TCRdb processed the multiplex PCR reads anew with MiXCR; each CDR3 protein has one entry. The table records approximately 200,000 distinct CDR3 sequences, about 16% of them present only once. The data belong to a study of T cells in Graves' hyperthyroidism and ophthalmopathy. The sequenced sample consisted of blood. The origin of this receptor is a man aged 35 to 55 with Graves' hyperthyroidism.

The CDR3 spells CSARRTEYSNKPQHF. DNA for the CDR3: TGCAGTGCTAGAAGGACAGAGTATAGCAATAAGCCCCAGCATTTT. The V call is TRBV20-1, the J call TRBJ1-5, with a tentative D call TRBD1 (6 bases). The germline V gene has CDR1 DFQATT and CDR2 SNEGSKA (reference sequence). The CDR3 spans 15 residues.